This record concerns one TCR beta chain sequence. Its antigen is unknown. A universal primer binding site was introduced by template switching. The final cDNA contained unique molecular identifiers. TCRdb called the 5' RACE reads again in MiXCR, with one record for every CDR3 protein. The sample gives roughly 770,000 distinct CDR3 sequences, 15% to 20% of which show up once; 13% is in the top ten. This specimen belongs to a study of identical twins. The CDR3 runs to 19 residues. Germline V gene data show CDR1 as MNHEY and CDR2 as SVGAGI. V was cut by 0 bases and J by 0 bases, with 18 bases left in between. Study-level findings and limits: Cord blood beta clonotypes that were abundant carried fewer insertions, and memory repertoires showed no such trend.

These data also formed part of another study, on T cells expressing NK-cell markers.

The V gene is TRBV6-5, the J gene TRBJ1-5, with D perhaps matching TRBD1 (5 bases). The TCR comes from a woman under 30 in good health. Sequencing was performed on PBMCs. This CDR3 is CASSYSGRELTYSNQPQHF. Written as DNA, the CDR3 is TGTGCCAGCAGTTACTCAGGCAGGGAGTTGACTTATAGCAATCAGCCCCAGCATTTT.